Listed below are T cell receptor beta chains from one sample, sequenced in a study of naive and memory T cell subsets. TCRdb recomputed calls from the UMI-ligation and nested PCR reads with MiXCR, one row per CDR3 protein. The data show around 160,000 distinct CDR3 sequences, with approximately 17% seen just once and approximately 0.15% held by the top ten. Sequenced sample: naive CD4+ T cells from blood. These TCRs come from a human donor in good health. The CDR3 runs from the conserved cysteine through the conserved F or W. Each record gives: clone size, J gene, D gene, V gene, CDR3 protein, CDR3 DNA. A D gene is named only where the DNA matches it firmly. Clone size is not always given. Where it is, it says once, few, many or a class for expanded clones.

>-|TRBJ2-3|TRBD1|TRBV28
CASSLGDRGFTDTQYF
TGTGCCAGCAGTTTGGGGGACAGGGGGTTCACAGATACGCAGTATTTT
>-|TRBJ2-7|-|TRBV29-1
CSVVLGTPYEQYF
TGCAGCGTTGTACTGGGGACACCCTACGAGCAGTACTTC
>few|TRBJ2-7|-|TRBV25-1
CASSESRGDPYEQYF
TGTGCCAGCAGTGAATCGCGAGGGGACCCCTACGAGCAGTACTTC
>many|TRBJ2-1|-|TRBV6-2/TRBV6-3
CASSYVLNEQFF
TGTGCCAGCAGTTATGTTCTCAATGAGCAGTTCTTC
>few|TRBJ2-7|-|TRBV5-1
CASSLEGAGRTHEQYF
TGCGCCAGCAGCTTGGAAGGGGCGGGACGGACCCACGAGCAGTACTTC
>-|TRBJ2-2|TRBD1|TRBV7-8
CASSLAHRESGQARSGELFF
TGTGCCAGCAGCTTAGCTCATAGGGAGTCGGGACAGGCTCGTTCCGGGGAGCTGTTTTTT
>-|TRBJ1-1|-|TRBV6-5
CASSYHKNTEAFF
TGTGCCAGCAGCTACCACAAGAACACTGAAGCTTTCTTT
>few|TRBJ2-1|-|TRBV25-1
CASSEFGAGHLNEQFF
TGTGCCAGCAGTGAATTCGGGGCAGGTCATCTCAATGAGCAGTTCTTC
>few|TRBJ1-1|-|TRBV6-5
CASSTRPIGDTEAFF
TGTGCCAGCAGTACACGCCCTATAGGGGACACTGAAGCTTTCTTT
>many|TRBJ2-1|-|TRBV18
CASSPPEVVGNEQFF
TGTGCCAGCTCACCACCGGAGGTTGTAGGGAATGAGCAGTTCTTC
>-|TRBJ2-5|-|TRBV3-1
CASSQVDYYQYQETQYF
TGTGCCAGCAGCCAAGTCGACTACTACCAGTACCAAGAGACCCAGTACTTC
>-|TRBJ1-5|-|TRBV5-1
CASSLEGKNQPQHF
TGCGCCAGCAGCTTGGAGGGCAAAAATCAGCCCCAGCATTTT
>-|TRBJ1-4|-|TRBV30
CAWSAMSTDNEKLFF
TGTGCCTGGAGTGCTATGTCGACAGATAATGAAAAACTGTTTTTT
>-|TRBJ2-5|TRBD2|TRBV20-1
CSLRDYRYQETQYF
TGCAGCCTTCGGGACTACCGGTACCAAGAGACCCAGTACTTC
>-|TRBJ2-1|-|TRBV5-4
CASSLVAGSYEQFF
TGTGCCAGCAGCCTCGTGGCCGGGTCTTATGAGCAGTTCTTC
>few|TRBJ2-3|-|TRBV20-1
CSAGAVTGPTDTQYF
TGCAGTGCTGGAGCGGTAACAGGGCCCACAGATACGCAGTATTTT
>-|TRBJ2-7|-|TRBV7-2
CASSLSSDGSYEQYF
TGTGCCAGCAGCTTGAGCTCGGACGGCTCCTACGAGCAGTACTTC
>few|TRBJ1-5|-|TRBV19
CASSIGGQFEAINQPQHF
TGTGCCAGTAGTATAGGTGGACAGTTTGAGGCTATCAATCAGCCCCAGCATTTT
>-|TRBJ2-1|TRBD2|TRBV5-1
CASSRLAGDEQFF
TGCGCCAGCAGCCGACTAGCGGGAGATGAGCAGTTCTTC
>-|TRBJ1-5|-|TRBV12-3/TRBV12-4
CASTAGQLLYQPQHF
TGTGCCAGCACCGCCGGACAGCTATTATATCAGCCCCAGCATTTT
>-|TRBJ2-3|TRBD2|TRBV12-3/TRBV12-4
CASSLGDYTDTQYF
TGTGCCAGCAGTTTAGGGGACTACACAGATACGCAGTATTTT
>many|TRBJ1-2|-|TRBV9
CASSVDSNYGYTF
TGTGCCAGCAGCGTAGACAGCAACTATGGCTACACCTTC
>few|TRBJ2-2|-|TRBV27
CASSGSIWTGELFF
TGTGCCAGCAGCGGGAGTATATGGACCGGGGAGCTGTTTTTT
>-|TRBJ1-1|-|TRBV12-3/TRBV12-4
CASSSRGGSTEAFF
TGTGCCAGCAGTTCCCGGGGGGGGAGCACTGAAGCTTTCTTT
>-|TRBJ2-7|TRBD2|TRBV20-1
CSAREVAGGYEQYF
TGCAGTGCTAGAGAGGTTGCGGGAGGGTACGAGCAGTACTTC
>few|TRBJ2-5|-|TRBV28
CASHQGGRLQETQYF
TGTGCCAGCCACCAGGGGGGACGCCTCCAAGAGACCCAGTACTTC
>-|TRBJ1-1|-|TRBV12-3/TRBV12-4
CASSFQSNTEAFF
TGTGCCAGCAGTTTTCAGTCGAACACTGAAGCTTTCTTT
>few|TRBJ2-1|TRBD2|TRBV11-3
CASSPHPGGPENEQFF
TGTGCCAGCAGCCCCCACCCGGGAGGGCCAGAGAATGAGCAGTTCTTC
>-|TRBJ1-5|-|TRBV25-1
CASSQRGQPQHF
TGTGCCAGCAGTCAAAGAGGTCAGCCCCAGCATTTT
>few|TRBJ2-7|TRBD2|TRBV7-8
CASSYPGERDSYEQYF
TGTGCCAGCAGCTACCCCGGAGAGCGGGATAGCTACGAGCAGTACTTC
>-|TRBJ1-5|-|TRBV10-3
CAISIEEVGQPQHF
TGTGCCATCAGTATAGAAGAGGTGGGTCAGCCCCAGCATTTT
>few|TRBJ1-4|-|TRBV28
CASSLDATNEKLFF
TGTGCCAGCAGTTTAGATGCAACTAATGAAAAACTGTTTTTT
>few|TRBJ2-2|-|TRBV6-5
CASSYSWWETNTGELFF
TGTGCCAGCAGTTACTCCTGGTGGGAAACGAACACCGGGGAGCTGTTTTTT
>-|TRBJ1-4|TRBD1|TRBV6-5
CASSYVGTGEKLFF
TGTGCCAGCAGTTATGTGGGGACAGGTGAAAAACTGTTTTTT
>few|TRBJ2-5|-|TRBV5-1
CASSPGPGEETQYF
TGCGCCAGCAGCCCCGGCCCCGGTGAAGAGACCCAGTACTTC
>-|TRBJ1-2|-|TRBV15
CATSLRDGYTF
TGTGCCACCAGTTTGAGGGATGGCTACACCTTC
>-|TRBJ2-1|TRBD2|TRBV20-1
CSAGLAGGLVNEQFF
TGCAGTGCAGGATTAGCGGGAGGGCTGGTCAATGAGCAGTTCTTC
>-|TRBJ2-1|TRBD2|TRBV7-2
CASSVGLAGYNEQFF
TGTGCCAGCAGCGTTGGACTAGCGGGTTACAATGAGCAGTTCTTC